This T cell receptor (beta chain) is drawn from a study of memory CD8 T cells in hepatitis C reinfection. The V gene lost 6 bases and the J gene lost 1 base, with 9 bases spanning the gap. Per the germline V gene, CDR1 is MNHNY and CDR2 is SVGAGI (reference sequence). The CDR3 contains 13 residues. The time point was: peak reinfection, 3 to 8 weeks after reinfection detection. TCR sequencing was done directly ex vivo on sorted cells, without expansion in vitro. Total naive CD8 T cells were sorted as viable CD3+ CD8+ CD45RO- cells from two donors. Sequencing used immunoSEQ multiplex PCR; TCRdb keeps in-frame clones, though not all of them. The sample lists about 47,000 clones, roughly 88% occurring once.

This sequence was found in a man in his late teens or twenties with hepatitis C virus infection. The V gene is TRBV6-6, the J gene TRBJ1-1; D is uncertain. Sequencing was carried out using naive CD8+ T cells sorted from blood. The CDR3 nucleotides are TGTGCCAGCAGGAGTCTAGAGAACACTGAAGCTTTCTTT. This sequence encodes CASRSLENTEAFF.